One sample yielded the 13 T cell receptor beta chains listed below, sequenced in a study of cytomegalovirus exposure and HLA in healthy donors. The primer mix had 60 Vbeta and 13 Jbeta primers. Repertoires were generated with immunoSEQ multiplex PCR, while TCRdb's copy carries only in-frame clones and drops some. This table has some 190,000 clones, 76% appearing once. Sequenced: PBMCs. All receptors derive from a woman aged 25 to 39 in good health and CMV-seropositive.

The J gene is TRBJ2-4, the V gene TRBV27, with 8 bases matching TRBD1. This CDR3 comprises 15 residues. Germline V CDR1 and CDR2: MNHEY, SMNVEV (reference sequence). The trim removed 2 bases at V and 0 bases at J, leaving 0 bases unmatched. In DNA form, the CDR3 reads TGTGCCAGCAGTTTAGACAGGGGAGCCAAAAACATTCAGTACTTC. It is translated as CASSLDRGAKNIQYF.

J is TRBJ2-1 and V is TRBV6-4; 8 bases match TRBD2. There are 15 residues in the CDR3. Germline-derived CDR1 and CDR2 are MRHNA and SNTAGT. J lost 1 base, V lost 7 bases, and 6 bases had no gene match. DNA for the CDR3: TGTGCCAGCAAACCGGGACTAGGGTCCTACAATGAGCAGTTCTTC. This translates into CASKPGLGSYNEQFF.

The rearrangement uses TRBV25-1 and TRBJ2-3; 9 nucleotides agree with TRBD2. The junction had 13 bases not matched to a gene; V was cut back by 6 bases and J by 0 bases. The CDR3 is 18 residues long. Germline CDR1 is MGHDK and CDR2 is SYGVNS. This CDR3 reads CASSLTTPGLASTDTQYF. In nucleotides, the CDR3 is TGTGCCAGCAGCTTGACGACTCCGGGACTAGCCAGCACAGATACGCAGTATTTT.

The CDR3 loop reads CASPPRGGGGGRSPLHF. CDR3 sequence (DNA): TGCGCCAGCCCCCCCCGGGGGGGTGGGGGGGGACGGTCACCCCTCCACTTT. The rearrangement uses TRBV4-1 and TRBJ1-6, with D perhaps matching TRBD1 (5 bases). Germline CDR1 and CDR2: MGHRA and YSYEKL. V shed 8 bases and J shed 10 bases, with 27 bases lying between them. The CDR3 consists of 17 residues.

The table lists this clone with a few counts. V and J are TRBV4-1 and TRBJ2-3; a weak D match, TRBD2 (5 bases). Germline assignment: CDR1 MGHRA and CDR2 YSYEKL. V lost 3 bases and J lost 4, with 17 bases in between. This CDR3 is built from 16 residues. The DNA of the CDR3 is TGCGCCAGCAGCCAGAGGGAGACTTTATTGGCAGATACGCAGTATTTT. Protein: CASSQRETLLADTQYF.

The V and J genes are TRBV10-3 and TRBJ2-3; D call uncertain. The CDR3 is made up of 12 amino acids. The ends were cut back, 6 bases at V and 0 bases at J, with 4 bases in the middle. Germline V gene lookup returns CDR1 ENHRY and CDR2 SYGVKD. CDR3 coding DNA: TGTGCCATCAGCGGGAGCACAGATACGCAGTATTTT. Encoded protein: CAISGSTDTQYF.

The chain uses TRBV27 and TRBJ2-1; 9 bases map to TRBD2. The CDR3 consists of 15 residues. Per the germline V gene, CDR1 is MNHEY and CDR2 is SMNVEV (reference sequence). V was clipped by 5 bases and J by 1 base; unmatched bases: 3. CDR3 sequence (DNA): TGTGCCAGCAGTAGCGGGGGGCGGTCCTACAATGAGCAGTTCTTC. It translates to CASSSGGRSYNEQFF.

This clone was seen only once. CDR3 protein: CAWRVGTGLYNEKLFF. The CDR3 nucleotides are TGTGCCTGGAGGGTCGGGACAGGCCTCTATAATGAAAAACTGTTTTTT. The chain employs TRBV30 and TRBJ1-4, with 8 bases that match TRBD1. Germline CDR1 GTSNPN, CDR2 SVGIG (reference sequence). After removal of 3 bases from V and 4 bases from J, the junction contained 10 bases not matched to a gene. The CDR3 totals 16 residues.

For the CDR3, the DNA is TGTGCCAGCAGCGTGGGGGGAGCTTCCTACAATGAGCAGTTCTTC. Encoded protein: CASSVGGASYNEQFF. The V call is TRBV9, the J call TRBJ2-1, with a tentative D call TRBD2 (6 bases). V was pared by 2 bases and J by 1 base, with 10 bases between. CDR1 SGDLS and CDR2 YYNGEE come from the germline V gene. CDR3 length equals 15 residues.

Details on this clone: One end of the junction varies from germline; a read error may be responsible. The genes are TRBV2 and TRBJ2-7, with D hard to call. The CDR3 is made up of 14 amino acids. Germline assignment: CDR1 SNHLY and CDR2 FYNNEI. CDR3 nucleotide sequence: TGTGCCAGCAGAGAAGACACCTTAACCTACGAGCAGTACTTC. This sequence encodes CASREDTLTYEQYF.

The chain employs TRBV6-1 and TRBJ2-3; D possibly corresponds to TRBD2 (6 bases). The CDR3 length is 16 residues. Per the germline V gene, CDR1 is MNHNS and CDR2 is SASEGT. Between the trimmed V and J ends, which lost 0 bases and 2 bases, there was a span of 12 bases. CDR3 residues: CASSEAAGGATDTQYF. In DNA form, the CDR3 reads TGTGCCAGCAGTGAAGCTGCGGGCGGGGCCACAGATACGCAGTATTTT.

V gene TRBV5-1 combines with J gene TRBJ1-2, with unresolved D. The CDR3 covers 15 residues. Germline assignment: CDR1 SGHRS and CDR2 YFSETQ. The V end was cut by 0 bases, the J end by 6 bases, with 15 bases between. The CDR3 nucleotides are TGCGCCAGCAGCTTGGTAGTGGGGAGTGATAATGGCTACACCTTC. It translates to CASSLVVGSDNGYTF.

The chain carries TRBV6-6 and TRBJ2-5; no clear D gene. The DNA end favors TRBJ2-7, so the J call may be wrong. Germline CDR1 and CDR2: MNHNY and SVGAGI (reference sequence). The CDR3 length is 12 residues. Here the CDR3 reads CASSYIDTEQYF. CDR3 nucleotides: TGTGCCAGCAGTTACATTGACACCGAGCAGTACTTC.